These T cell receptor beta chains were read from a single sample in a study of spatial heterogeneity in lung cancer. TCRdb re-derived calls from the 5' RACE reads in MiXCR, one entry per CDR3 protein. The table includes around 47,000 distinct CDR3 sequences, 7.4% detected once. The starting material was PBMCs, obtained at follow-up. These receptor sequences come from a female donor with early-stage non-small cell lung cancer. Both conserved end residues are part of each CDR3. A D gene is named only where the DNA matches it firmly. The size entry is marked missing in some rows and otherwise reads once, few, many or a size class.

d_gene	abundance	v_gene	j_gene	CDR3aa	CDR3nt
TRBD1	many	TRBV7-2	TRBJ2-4	CASSLVRDRGNIQYF	TGTGCCAGCAGCTTAGTTCGGGACAGGGGGAACATTCAGTACTTC
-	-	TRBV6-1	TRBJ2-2	CASTLLNTGELFF	TGTGCCAGCACATTATTAAACACCGGGGAGCTGTTTTTT
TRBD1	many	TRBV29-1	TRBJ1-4	CSVEGVRGDEKLFF	TGCAGCGTTGAAGGTGTCAGGGGGGATGAAAAACTGTTTTTT
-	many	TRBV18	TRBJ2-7	CASSLWDGSSYEQYF	TGTGCCAGCTCACTATGGGACGGGAGCTCCTACGAGCAGTACTTC
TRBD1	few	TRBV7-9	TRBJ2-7	CASSFLGDRNYEQYF	TGTGCCAGCAGCTTTCTTGGGGACAGGAACTACGAGCAGTACTTC
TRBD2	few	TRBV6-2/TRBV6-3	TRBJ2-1	CASSLGGAGGNEQFF	TGTGCCAGCAGTCTCGGGGGGGCCGGTGGAAATGAGCAGTTCTTC
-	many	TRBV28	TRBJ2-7	CASSSGTTYEQYF	TGTGCCAGCAGTTCCGGGACAACCTACGAGCAGTACTTC
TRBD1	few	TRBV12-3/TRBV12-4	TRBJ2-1	CASSFTGQGGEQFF	TGTGCCAGCAGTTTTACGGGACAGGGGGGTGAGCAGTTCTTC
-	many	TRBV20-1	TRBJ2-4	CSARDTRLAKNIQYF	TGCAGTGCTAGAGATACGAGACTAGCCAAAAACATTCAGTACTTC
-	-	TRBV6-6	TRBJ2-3	CASSWGARADTQYF	TGTGCCAGCAGTTGGGGGGCCCGGGCGGATACGCAGTATTTT
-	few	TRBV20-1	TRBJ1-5	CSAIGEINQPQHF	TGCAGTGCCATCGGAGAAATCAATCAGCCCCAGCATTTT
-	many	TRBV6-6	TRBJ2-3	CASSRGVRGTDTQYF	TGTGCCAGCAGTCGCGGGGTTAGGGGCACAGATACGCAGTATTTT
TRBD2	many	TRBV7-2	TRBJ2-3	CASSWGLADTQYF	TGTGCCAGCAGCTGGGGACTAGCGGATACGCAGTATTTT
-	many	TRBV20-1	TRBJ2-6	CSARGQSSSSGANVLTF	TGCAGTGCTAGAGGACAGTCCAGTAGCTCTGGGGCCAACGTCCTGACTTTC
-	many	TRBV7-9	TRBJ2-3	CASSLNQDGDTQYF	TGTGCCAGCAGCTTAAACCAGGACGGGGATACGCAGTATTTT
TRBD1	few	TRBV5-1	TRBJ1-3	CASSFQGAAGNTIYF	TGCGCCAGCAGCTTCCAGGGGGCTGCTGGAAACACCATATATTTT
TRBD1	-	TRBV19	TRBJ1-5	CASSEAGTGNQPQHF	TGTGCCAGTAGTGAGGCCGGGACAGGGAATCAGCCCCAGCATTTT
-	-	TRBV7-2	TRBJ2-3	CASSPRRGGGTDTQYF	TGTGCCAGCAGCCCACGGAGGGGGGGAGGCACAGATACGCAGTATTTT
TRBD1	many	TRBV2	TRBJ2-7	CASSVTGGAVPIQYF	TGTGCCAGCAGCGTGACAGGGGGCGCGGTACCTATCCAGTACTTC